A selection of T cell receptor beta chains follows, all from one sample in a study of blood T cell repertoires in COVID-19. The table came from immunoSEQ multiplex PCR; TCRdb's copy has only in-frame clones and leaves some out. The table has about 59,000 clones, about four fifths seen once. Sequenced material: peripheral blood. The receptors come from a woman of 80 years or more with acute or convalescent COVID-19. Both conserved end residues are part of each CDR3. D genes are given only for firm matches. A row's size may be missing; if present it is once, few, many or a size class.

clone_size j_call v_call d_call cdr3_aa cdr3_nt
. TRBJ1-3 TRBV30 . CAWSREGNTIYF TGTGCCTGGAGTCGGGAGGGAAACACCATATATTTT
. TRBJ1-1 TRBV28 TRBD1 CASSPRQGRTEAFF TGTGCCAGCAGTCCCCGACAGGGAAGGACTGAAGCTTTCTTT
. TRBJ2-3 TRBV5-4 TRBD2 CASSPPRLAASTDTQYF TGTGCCAGCAGCCCCCCGCGACTAGCGGCTAGCACAGATACGCAGTATTTT
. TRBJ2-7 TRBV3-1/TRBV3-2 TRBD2 CASSRSSGGSTYEQYF TGTGCCAGCAGCCGCTCATCTGGCGGGAGTACCTACGAGCAGTACTTC
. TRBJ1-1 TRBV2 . CASSEHTGFTEAFF TGTGCCAGCAGTGAACATACCGGGTTCACTGAAGCTTTCTTT
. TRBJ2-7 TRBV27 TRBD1 CASRQDRGREPYEQYF TGTGCCAGCAGGCAGGACAGGGGTCGGGAACCCTACGAGCAGTACTTC
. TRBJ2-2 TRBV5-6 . CASSLKLAAGGELFF TGTGCCAGCAGCTTGAAACTAGCCGCCGGTGGGGAGCTGTTTTTT
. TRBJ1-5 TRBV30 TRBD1 CAWGDRGNQPQHF TGTGCCTGGGGCGACAGGGGAAATCAGCCCCAGCATTTT
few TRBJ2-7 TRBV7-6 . CASSLGTAPYEQYF TGTGCCAGCAGCTTAGGGACAGCCCCCTACGAGCAGTACTTC
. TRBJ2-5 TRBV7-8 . CASSLEGAQETQYF TGTGCCAGCAGCTTGGAGGGGGCCCAAGAGACCCAGTACTTC
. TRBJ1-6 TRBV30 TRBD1 CAWTGQGNSPLHF TGTGCCTGGACGGGACAGGGAAATTCACCCCTCCACTTT
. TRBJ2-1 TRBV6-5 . CASSYLRPSSYNEQFF TGTGCCAGCAGTTACTTAAGGCCTAGCTCCTACAATGAGCAGTTCTTC
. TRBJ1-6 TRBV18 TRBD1 CASSPLTTGQNNSPLHF TGTGCCAGCTCACCACTGACTACGGGACAGAATAATTCACCCCTCCACTTT
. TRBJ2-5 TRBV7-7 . CASSLAGGGETQYF TGTGCCAGCAGCTTAGCGGGAGGGGGGGAGACCCAGTACTTC
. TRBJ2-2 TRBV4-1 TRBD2 CASSLAGSGELFF TGCGCCAGCAGCCTAGCGGGATCCGGGGAGCTGTTTTTT
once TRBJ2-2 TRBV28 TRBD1 CASSYSPGTGRFRTGELFF TGTGCCAGCAGTTATTCTCCTGGGACAGGGCGGTTCCGCACCGGGGAGCTGTTTTTT
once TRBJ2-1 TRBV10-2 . CASSTGWDEQFF TGCGCCAGCAGTACAGGTTGGGATGAGCAGTTCTTC
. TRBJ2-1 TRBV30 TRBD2 CAWSVTSGVYNEQFF TGTGCCTGGAGTGTGACTAGCGGGGTTTACAATGAGCAGTTCTTC
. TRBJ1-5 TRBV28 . CASSPGSEPQHF TGTGCCAGCAGTCCCGGGAGTGAGCCCCAGCATTTT
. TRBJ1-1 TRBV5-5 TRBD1 CASSLGRNSRGRVTEAFF TGTGCCAGCAGCTTGGGAAGAAACTCGAGGGGGCGGGTCACTGAAGCTTTCTTT
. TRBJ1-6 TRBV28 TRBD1 CASTPQGVYNSPLHF TGTGCCAGCACCCCCCAGGGGGTCTATAATTCACCCCTCCACTTT
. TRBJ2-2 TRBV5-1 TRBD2 CASSLLAGDTGELFF TGCGCCAGCAGCCTTCTAGCGGGGGACACCGGGGAGCTGTTTTTT
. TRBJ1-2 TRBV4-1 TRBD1 CASSQGTGDYGYTF TGCGCCAGCAGCCAAGGTACAGGGGACTATGGCTACACCTTC
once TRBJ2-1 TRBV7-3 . CASSLKRNEQFF TGTGCCAGCAGCCTCAAGCGGAATGAGCAGTTCTTC
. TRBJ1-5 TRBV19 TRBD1 CASRQTGEDQPQHF TGTGCCAGTAGGCAGACAGGGGAGGATCAGCCCCAGCATTTT
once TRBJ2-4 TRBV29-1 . CSWSGQGNIQYF TGCAGCTGGAGTGGGCAGGGGAACATTCAGTACTTC
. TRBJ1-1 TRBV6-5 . CASKGLPNTEAFF TGTGCCAGCAAGGGACTCCCGAACACTGAAGCTTTCTTT
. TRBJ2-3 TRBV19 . CASRDSGYDTDTQYF TGTGCCAGTAGGGACTCCGGGTATGACACAGATACGCAGTATTTT
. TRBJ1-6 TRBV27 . CAGSLTGYSPLHF TGTGCCGGCAGTTTAACAGGGTATTCACCCCTCCACTTT
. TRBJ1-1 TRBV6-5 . CASSYSRTEAFF TGTGCCAGCAGTTACTCTCGGACTGAAGCTTTCTTT
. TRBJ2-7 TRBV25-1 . CASSQATYEQYF TGTGCCAGCAGTCAGGCCACGTACGAGCAGTACTTC
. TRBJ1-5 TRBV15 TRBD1 CATSRDLDRDWPQHF TGTGCCACCAGCAGAGATCTCGACAGGGATTGGCCCCAGCATTTT
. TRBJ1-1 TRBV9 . CASSAYISTEAFF TGTGCCAGCAGCGCGTACATATCCACTGAAGCTTTCTTT
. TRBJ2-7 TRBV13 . CASSLGPRPSETYEQYF TGTGCCAGCAGCTTAGGCCCACGGCCTAGCGAGACCTACGAGCAGTACTTC
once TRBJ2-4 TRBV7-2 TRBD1 CASSSDRFIPQNIQYF TGTGCCAGCAGCTCGGACAGGTTTATACCTCAAAACATTCAGTACTTC
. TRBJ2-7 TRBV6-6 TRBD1 CASSWGQGSSYEQYF TGTGCCAGCAGCTGGGGACAGGGGTCCTCCTACGAGCAGTACTTC
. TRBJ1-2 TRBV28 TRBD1 CASSFGTGEEGDGYTF TGTGCCAGCAGTTTCGGGACAGGGGAGGAAGGTGATGGCTACACCTTC
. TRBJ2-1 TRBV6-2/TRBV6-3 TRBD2 CASSYIRSSGDYNEQFF TGTGCCAGCAGTTACATACGTTCCAGCGGGGACTACAATGAGCAGTTCTTC
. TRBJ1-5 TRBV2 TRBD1 CASIPGGQNQPQHF TGTGCCAGCATCCCTGGGGGACAGAATCAGCCCCAGCATTTT
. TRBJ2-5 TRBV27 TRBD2 CASSVTSGLRLYGTQYF TGTGCCAGCAGTGTTACTAGCGGCCTACGTCTTTACGGGACCCAGTACTTC
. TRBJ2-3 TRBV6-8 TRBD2 CAGGREGPLDTQYF TGTGCCGGCGGGCGGGAGGGCCCTTTAGATACGCAGTATTTT
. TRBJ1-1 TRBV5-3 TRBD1 CARSRGQMPRVNTEAFF TGTGCCAGAAGCCGGGGACAGATGCCGAGAGTAAACACTGAAGCTTTCTTT
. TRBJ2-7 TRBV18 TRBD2 CASQGLAAYEQYF TGTGCCAGCCAGGGACTAGCGGCCTACGAGCAGTACTTC
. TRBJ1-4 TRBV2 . CASREGTNEKLFF TGTGCCAGCAGGGAGGGCACTAATGAAAAACTGTTTTTT
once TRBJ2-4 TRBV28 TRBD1 CASTFYGTTGGAIQYF TGTGCCAGCACGTTTTACGGGACGACAGGGGGGGCCATTCAGTACTTC
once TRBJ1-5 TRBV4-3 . CASSQERGRNQPQHF TGCGCCAGCAGCCAAGAAAGGGGTAGGAATCAGCCCCAGCATTTT
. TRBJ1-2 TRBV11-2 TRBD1 CASSLVTGTGAGYTF TGTGCCAGCAGCTTAGTGACCGGGACAGGGGCTGGCTACACCTTC
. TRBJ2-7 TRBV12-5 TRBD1 CASGGWDRSSYEQYF TGTGCTAGTGGTGGCTGGGACAGGTCCTCCTACGAGCAGTACTTC
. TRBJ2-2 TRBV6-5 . CASSPVIGELFF TGTGCCAGCAGCCCGGTCATCGGGGAGCTGTTTTTT
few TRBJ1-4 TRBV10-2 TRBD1 CASSESVGGTGVEKLFF TGCGCCAGCAGTGAGTCGGTGGGGGGGACAGGGGTCGAAAAACTGTTTTTT